The clone carrying this T cell receptor beta chain was found a few times. Its antigen is undetermined. The entry originates in a study of T-cell reconstitution after alpha-beta-depleted transplantation in children. Unique molecular identifiers were incorporated when the TCRbeta library was constructed. Each CDR3 protein is one row after TCRdb ran MiXCR on the PCR reads. The sample records 500,000 or so distinct CDR3 sequences, about an eighth being singletons. Study conclusions and caveats: Diversity of TCRbeta at day 60 was high in some patients, arising from surviving recipient T cells and thymic progenitors. By about two months after transplant, alpha-beta T cells reportedly arose from several hundred graft clones that had expanded. Diversity and T-cell counts at one year after transplant derived mostly from new T cells.

Trimming removed 3 bases at V and 0 bases at J, with 10 bases between. Germline loops: CDR1 SGDLS, CDR2 YYNGEE. The CDR3 loop spans 14 amino acids. The chain couples TRBV9 to TRBJ2-7; maybe TRBD1 (6 bases). The TCR was taken from a female patient aged 2-9 years who had a stem cell transplant for aplastic anemia, so the T cells may come from the graft donor. The specimen comprised PBMCs, mostly from graft donor cells, sampled 180 days after TCRalphabeta/CD19-depleted stem cell transplant. CDR3 in amino acids: CASSGQESSYEQYF. The CDR3 DNA sequence: TGTGCCAGCAGCGGACAGGAGAGCTCCTACGAGCAGTACTTC.